The next 7 T cell receptor beta chains were all read from a single sample in a study of blood T cell repertoires in COVID-19. Generated by immunoSEQ multiplex PCR, the TCRdb table keeps only in-frame clones and is missing some. The data contain fewer than 200,000 clones, roughly 84% of them seen just once; the ten biggest clones take up more than 1.5%. The specimen was peripheral blood. The receptors stem from a human donor in a cohort sampled during active COVID-19.

CDR3 region: CASSEGTKLGYVGYTF. DNA for the CDR3: TGTGCCAGCAGTGAGGGGACAAAGCTGGGTTATGTCGGCTACACCTTC. The chain couples TRBV25-1 to TRBJ1-2, with a possible D match to TRBD1 (6 bases). The CDR3 has 16 amino acids. CDR1 is MGHDK and CDR2 is SYGVNS in the germline V gene. The V end lost 3 bases, the J end lost 8 bases, and 22 bases lay between the germline ends.

The chain couples TRBV25-1 to TRBJ2-1, with 14 bases lining up with TRBD2. This CDR3 has 17 residues. Germline V gene lookup returns CDR1 MGHDK and CDR2 SYGVNS. The J segment lost 6 bases and the V segment lost 5 bases, leaving 9 bases of the junction unmatched. For the CDR3, the DNA is TGTGCCAGCAGTTTGATCCGGACTAGCGGGGGGCCCAATGAGCAGTTCTTC. Its translation: CASSLIRTSGGPNEQFF.

The chain uses TRBV19 and TRBJ1-2, with 7 bases that match TRBD1. The CDR3 is made up of 13 amino acids. Per the germline V gene, CDR1 is LNHDA and CDR2 is SQIVND (reference sequence). With 6 bases clipped from V and 7 bases from J, the junction kept 8 bases outside the gene matches. The CDR3 here is CASRTTGISGYTF. The CDR3 nucleotides read TGTGCCAGTAGGACGACAGGGATAAGTGGCTACACCTTC.

The gene calls are TRBV4-1 and TRBJ1-2, with no clear D. The CDR3 runs 13 residues. Trimming cost V 4 bases and J 4 bases, with 10 bases left between them. The germline gives CDR1 MGHRA, CDR2 YSYEKL. Here the CDR3 reads CASSPRVSYGYTF. The CDR3 region has the DNA TGCGCCAGCAGCCCACGGGTCTCCTATGGCTACACCTTC.

This chain links TRBV18 with TRBJ1-1; 9 positions match TRBD1. The J segment lost 2 bases and the V segment lost 5 bases, leaving 9 bases of the junction unmatched. Per germline, CDR1 KGHSH and CDR2 LQKENI. This CDR3 is 16 amino acids long. CDR3 region: CASSTTGTGTNTEAFF. In DNA form, the CDR3 reads TGTGCCAGCTCAACAACCGGGACAGGGACCAACACTGAAGCTTTCTTT.

The chain is built from TRBV9 and TRBJ1-6; the D is unclear. V was trimmed by 4 bases and J by 7 bases, leaving 21 bases between them. The CDR3 runs to 17 residues. In germline, CDR1 is SGDLS, CDR2 YYNGEE. This CDR3 is CASSYSSRVFGNSPLHF. CDR3 nucleotide sequence: TGTGCCAGCAGCTACTCCTCGCGGGTCTTTGGGAATTCACCCCTCCACTTT. Full variable domain (outside the CDR3, taken from reference TRBV9 and TRBJ1-6): DSGVTQTPKHLITATGQRVTLRCSPRSGDLSVYWYQQSLDQGLQFLIQYYNGEERAKGNILERFSAQQFPDLHSELNLSSLELGDSALYFCASSYSSRVFGNSPLHFGNGTRLTVT.

The gene calls are TRBV19 and TRBJ1-3, with D perhaps TRBD1 (5 bases). Germline V gives CDR1 LNHDA, CDR2 SQIVND (reference sequence). CDR3 size: 15 residues. The germline V and J ends were trimmed by 7 bases and 2 bases, with 15 bases remaining between them. CDR3 sequence: CASTQGLRAGNTIYF. The CDR3 DNA reads as TGTGCCAGTACCCAAGGGCTCAGGGCTGGAAACACCATATATTTT.